This T cell receptor beta chain was sequenced in a study of blood T cell repertoires in COVID-19. Background on the study: Samples of COVID-19 (acute and convalescent) were obtained from the United States, Italy and Spain. T cells, B-cell-depleted T cells, or PBMCs provided the cDNA or gDNA that served as material.

As handled by the study authors: Amplification of reference gene primers was used by the study to estimate nucleated cell counts. Libraries were prepared by immunoSEQ multiplex PCR; TCRdb keeps only in-frame clonotypes and omits some of them. Clone size and the V and J calls come from that table; the DNA yielded D and trimming. Of some 360,000 clones in the sample, more than 75% are singletons; the top ten hold 2.3%. During active infection, Seattle patients enrolled and were then monitored through disease. The CDR3 totals 15 residues. Germline CDR1 GTSNPN, CDR2 SVGIG (reference sequence). The ends lost 4 bases at V and 4 bases at J; junction bases unmatched: 5.

The genes are TRBV30 and TRBJ2-1, with 12 bases that match TRBD2. Sequencing used peripheral blood. This sequence originates from a woman aged 55-70 years with COVID-19, enrolled during active disease. CDR3 nucleotide sequence: TGTGCCTGGAAAGGACTAGCGGGGAATTACAATGAGCAGTTCTTC. Protein: CAWKGLAGNYNEQFF.